These 2 T cell receptor beta chains were all obtained from the same sample, sequenced in a study of T cells in Graves' hyperthyroidism and ophthalmopathy. Researchers amplified the TCR beta CDR3 regions from RNA transcripts. TCR CDR3 underwent first-round RT-PCR with the HTBI primer set. MiXCR, run by TCRdb on the multiplex PCR reads, gives a single entry per CDR3 protein. Of 250,000 to 300,000 distinct CDR3 sequences detected, 14% to 15% appear once; the ten largest clones hold about an eighth. Material for sequencing was blood. The receptor set was obtained from a woman in her thirties or forties with Graves' hyperthyroidism that later progressed to Graves' ophthalmopathy.

Details on this clonotype: This may come from a read error, since a much larger clone is one base off. V usage is TRBV20-1 and J usage is TRBJ2-1; TRBD2 agrees at 10 bases. Germline values: CDR1 DFQATT, CDR2 SNEGSKA (reference sequence). This CDR3 is 15 amino acids long. The trim removed 3 bases at V and 6 bases at J, leaving 8 bases unmatched. This CDR3 is CSARDQREGVNEQFF. The DNA for the CDR3 is TGCAGTGCTAGGGACCAGCGGGAGGGGGTCAATGAGCAGTTCTTC.

This chain connects TRBV27 to TRBJ1-1, with 10 bases identical to TRBD1. The CDR3 sequence is 15 residues long. The V gene end was trimmed by 5 bases and the J gene end by 4 bases; junction bases not matched to a gene: 7. The germline CDR1 and CDR2 sequences are MNHEY and SMNVEV (reference sequence). CDR3 region: CASSEDRGLGTEAFF. In DNA, the CDR3 is TGTGCCAGCAGTGAAGACAGGGGGCTGGGCACTGAAGCTTTCTTT.